These 19 T cell receptor beta chains share one sample of origin, sequenced in a study of response to subunit inactivated influenza vaccine. A single record per CDR3 protein comes from TCRdb applying MiXCR to the RT-PCR reads. The repertoire consists of a few hundred thousand distinct CDR3 sequences, with 21% occurring once and the leading ten covering about 10%. Sequenced material: PBMCs from blood, taken about 19 months after vaccination. These receptors all come from a man between 50 and 69 years old who received an inactivated influenza vaccine.

In this sample, this clonotype turned up many times. The rearrangement joins TRBV20-1 to TRBJ1-4, with a weak D call TRBD1 (6 bases). The CDR3 extends over 15 amino acids. Trimming pared 0 bases from V and 8 bases from J, leaving 16 bases between. Germline-derived CDR1 and CDR2 are DFQATT and SNEGSKA (reference sequence). The chain's CDR3 is CSARDPGGAGEKLFF. CDR3 DNA sequence: TGCAGTGCTAGAGATCCCGGGGGCGCGGGAGAAAAACTGTTTTTT.

This clonotype came up many times. V is TRBV20-1 and J is TRBJ1-1; D unclear. Trimming pared 6 bases from V and 10 bases from J, leaving 18 bases between. CDR1 and CDR2 from the germline V gene are DFQATT and SNEGSKA (reference sequence). This CDR3 contains 12 residues. As DNA, the CDR3 is TGCAGTGCAACCAACGACAAACTTAGAGCTTTCTTT. As protein: CSATNDKLRAFF.

The chain links TRBV12-5 to TRBJ1-2, with TRBD1 identical over 11 bases. V shed 6 bases, J shed 2 bases, and the junction held 8 bases outside the gene matches. The CDR3 consists of 16 residues. The V gene's germline CDR1 is LGHNT and CDR2 FRNRAP. The DNA of the CDR3 is TGTGCTAGTGGATACGGACAGGGGGCGTCCAACTATGGCTACACCTTC. Translation: CASGYGQGASNYGYTF.

The chain carries TRBV5-5 and TRBJ2-5, with D tentatively TRBD1 (6 bases). This CDR3 contains 15 residues. The V gene's germline CDR1 is SGHKS and CDR2 YYEKEE (reference sequence). V lost 3 bases and J lost 4, with 16 bases in between. CDR3: CASSSQGMLRETQYF. The CDR3 DNA sequence: TGTGCCAGCAGCTCACAGGGAATGCTTCGAGAGACCCAGTACTTC. The whole variable domain, remainder taken from reference TRBV5-5 and TRBJ2-5, is DAGVTQSPTHLIKTRGQQVTLRCSPISGHKSVSWYQQVLGQGPQFIFQYYEKEERGRGNFPDRFSARQFPNYSSELNVNALLLGDSALYLCASSSQGMLRETQYFGPGTRLLVL.

CDR3 sequence reads: CASSQDGTAGANVLTF. DNA for the CDR3: TGCGCCAGCAGCCAAGATGGCACAGCTGGGGCCAACGTCCTGACTTTC. The gene calls are TRBV4-1 and TRBJ2-6; D ambiguous. The CDR3 contains 16 residues. CDR1 MGHRA and CDR2 YSYEKL come from the germline V gene. Between the trimmed V and J ends, which lost 0 bases and 2 bases, there was a span of 8 bases.

In this sample, this clonotype turned up a few times. This chain connects TRBV24-1 to TRBJ1-2; no reliable D call. Germline-derived CDR1 and CDR2 are KGHDR and SFDVKD. There are 13 residues in the CDR3. V gave up 7 bases and J gave up 9 bases, with 17 bases separating them. The CDR3 reads CATSAAAGLSYTF. The CDR3 DNA reads TGTGCCACCAGCGCGGCGGCAGGCCTCAGCTACACCTTC.

This clonotype showed up just a few times. As DNA, the CDR3 is TGTGCCAGCAGTTACAACAGGGTTGGGTATGGCTACACCTTC. Translation gives CASSYNRVGYGYTF. This chain uses TRBV6-5 with TRBJ1-2, with D possibly matching TRBD1 (6 bases). The germline V gene encodes CDR1 MNHEY and CDR2 SVGAGI. Deletions cut 2 bases from V and 5 bases from J, with 12 bases between. The CDR3 has 14 amino acids.

This clonotype was counted between two and nine times. The chain carries TRBV5-6 and TRBJ2-3; 8 bases fit TRBD2. This CDR3 is 15 amino acids long. Trimming took 4 bases from V and 1 from J; bases not matched to a gene: 5. CDR1 and CDR2 from the germline V gene are SGHDT and YYEEEE. The CDR3 here is CASSPSGLRTDTQYF. The CDR3, as DNA: TGTGCCAGCAGCCCTAGCGGGCTCCGCACAGATACGCAGTATTTT. The variable domain in full, completed from reference TRBV5-6 and TRBJ2-3, reads DAGVTQSPTHLIKTRGQQVTLRCSPKSGHDTVSWYQQALGQGPQFIFQYYEEEERQRGNFPDRFSGHQFPNYSSELNVNALLLGDSALYLCASSPSGLRTDTQYFGPGTRLTVL.

This chain joins TRBV30 and TRBJ1-5, with D unresolved. V was shortened by 2 bases and J by 2 bases, with 10 bases between the two germline ends. The CDR3 totals 14 residues. Germline assignment: CDR1 GTSNPN and CDR2 SVGIG (reference sequence). The CDR3 is CAWSHGSGNQPQHF. The CDR3 region has the DNA TGTGCCTGGAGTCACGGGTCCGGCAATCAGCCCCAGCATTTT. Full variable domain (remainder filled in from reference TRBV30 and TRBJ1-5): SQTIHQWPATLVQPVGSPLSLECTVEGTSNPNLYWYRQAAGRGLQLLFYSVGIGQISSEVPQNLSASRPQDRQFILSSKKLLLSDSGFYLCAWSHGSGNQPQHFGDGTRLSIL.

The CDR3 nucleotides read TGTGCCAGCAGCCCTCGACAGGGGAGGGTCCAAGAGACCCAGTACTTC. Residues: CASSPRQGRVQETQYF. This chain connects TRBV7-9 to TRBJ2-5; D perhaps matches TRBD1 (8 bases). CDR1 SEHNR and CDR2 FQNEAQ come from the germline V gene (reference sequence). Trimming cost V 5 bases and J 1 base, with 17 bases left between them. This CDR3 is 16 amino acids long.

The CDR3 loop reads CASSEGLASNQPQHF. The CDR3 coding sequence is TGTGCCAGCAGTGAAGGTCTCGCGAGCAATCAGCCCCAGCATTTT. The J gene is TRBJ1-5, the V gene TRBV6-1; D not certain. The germline V and J ends were trimmed by 1 base and 1 base, with 8 bases remaining between them. The CDR3 contains 15 residues. Germline V gene data show CDR1 as MNHNS and CDR2 as SASEGT.

This clonotype was recorded many times. The CDR3 spells CASSLRGREKLFF. Written as DNA, the CDR3 is TGTGCCAGCAGCTTAAGGGGGCGAGAAAAACTGTTTTTT. The J gene is TRBJ1-4, the V gene TRBV7-2, with 7 bases fitting TRBD1. Trimming cost V 2 bases and J 8 bases; bases outside gene matches: 2. In germline, CDR1 is SGHTA, CDR2 FQGNSA. This CDR3 region has 13 residues.

The gene calls are TRBV5-1 and TRBJ2-3; D might be TRBD2 (5 bases). The V end was cut by 4 bases, the J end by 1 base, with 19 bases between. This CDR3 is built from 17 residues. CDR1 and CDR2 from the germline V gene are SGHRS and YFSETQ. CDR3 sequence (DNA): TGCGCCAGCAGCGCTTTGATTCGCGCGGGCGGCACAGATACGCAGTATTTT. Residues: CASSALIRAGGTDTQYF.

The J gene is TRBJ2-7, the V gene TRBV4-3, with TRBD1 identical over 9 bases. CDR1 and CDR2 (germline): LGHNA, YSLEER. The J segment lost 2 bases and the V segment lost 0 bases, leaving 5 bases of the junction unmatched. This CDR3 contains 16 residues. CDR3 nucleotide sequence: TGCGCCAGCAGCCAAGAGACAGGGGGTGGGACCTACGAGCAGTACTTC. This sequence encodes CASSQETGGGTYEQYF.

V usage is TRBV7-2 and J usage is TRBJ2-3; unclear D gene. Between the trimmed V and J ends, which lost 5 bases and 0 bases, there was a span of 12 bases. Germline CDR1 reads SGHTA; CDR2 reads FQGNSA. This CDR3 comprises 15 residues. DNA for the CDR3: TGTGCCAGCAGCCTCCAGAGGTCAAGCACAGATACGCAGTATTTT. It encodes CASSLQRSSTDTQYF.

The J gene is TRBJ2-7, the V gene TRBV3-1, with 11 nucleotides matching TRBD2. Germline CDR1 and CDR2: LGHDT and YNNKEL (reference sequence). CDR3 size: 15 residues. With 4 bases clipped from V and 3 bases from J, the junction kept 5 bases outside the gene matches. CDR3 sequence: CASSRGTSGYYEQYF. CDR3 DNA: TGTGCCAGCAGCCGTGGGACTAGCGGATACTACGAGCAGTACTTC.

The chain joins TRBV3-1 to TRBJ2-6; D remains unclear. There are 15 residues in the CDR3. From germline, CDR1 is LGHDT and CDR2 YNNKEL (reference sequence). V lost 1 base, J lost 0 bases, and 4 bases lay in between. This CDR3 is CASSQVFSGANVLTF. In DNA, the CDR3 is TGTGCCAGCAGCCAAGTTTTCTCTGGGGCCAACGTCCTGACTTTC. Drawing the rest from reference TRBV3-1 and TRBJ2-6, the complete variable domain is DTAVSQTPKYLVTQMGNDKSIKCEQNLGHDTMYWYKQDSKKFLKIMFSYNNKELIINETVPNRFSPKSPDKAHLNLHINSLELGDSAVYFCASSQVFSGANVLTFGAGSRLTVL.

As to this clonotype: Germline and junction disagree at one end, which may indicate a read error. V gene TRBV12-3 or TRBV12-4 combines with J gene TRBJ1-2; D gene uncertain. The CDR3 runs 11 residues. The CDR3 sequence: CANSQASGYTF. In DNA form, the CDR3 reads TGTGCCAACAGTCAAGCGAGTGGCTACACCTTC.

The chain links TRBV3-1 to TRBJ2-1; TRBD2 matches 7 bases. V lost 1 base, J lost 5 bases, and 8 bases stayed unmatched. This CDR3 is 16 amino acids long. The V gene's germline CDR1 is LGHDT and CDR2 YNNKEL (reference sequence). The CDR3: CASSQVPSSGNNEQFF. CDR3 sequence (DNA): TGTGCCAGCAGCCAAGTCCCGTCTAGCGGAAACAATGAGCAGTTCTTC.